What follows describes a single T cell receptor (beta chain). V gave up 5 bases and J gave up 3 bases, with 14 bases separating them. The length of the CDR3 is 14 residues. The germline V gene has CDR1 SEHNR and CDR2 FQNEAQ (reference sequence). These data come from a study of blood T cell repertoires in COVID-19. Generated by immunoSEQ multiplex PCR, the TCRdb table keeps only in-frame clones and is missing some. Counted here are about 160,000 clones, approximately 80% occurring once; the ten biggest clones make up 22%. The chain has TRBV7-9 and TRBJ2-7; D is possibly TRBD2 (5 bases). The sample consisted of peripheral blood. The clonotype originates from a woman aged 80 or older with acute or convalescent COVID-19. CDR3 in amino acids: CASSVLGGSYEQYF. The DNA for the CDR3 is TGTGCCAGCAGCGTACTGGGTGGGAGCTACGAGCAGTACTTC.